This is a list of T cell receptor beta chains from one sample in a study of blood T cell repertoires in COVID-19. The repertoire was sequenced with immunoSEQ multiplex PCR; TCRdb's copy has only in-frame clones and lacks some. The sample has roughly 200,000 clones, 75% to 90% seen once. Specimen: peripheral blood. These receptors came from an elderly woman with COVID-19, enrolled during active disease. Each CDR3 is given with its conserved first and last residue. The D gene is left open where the match is weak. Some rows mark clone size as missing; the rest say once, few, many or name a class of expanded clone.

v_gene: TRBV7-9; d_gene: -; abundance: -; j_gene: TRBJ1-1; CDR3nt: TGTGCCAGCAGCAAAACAGGGAACACTGAAGCTTTCTTT; CDR3aa: CASSKTGNTEAFF
v_gene: TRBV7-2; d_gene: -; abundance: -; j_gene: TRBJ2-1; CDR3nt: TGTGCCAGCAGCTTAGAGAGCGGCTCCTACAATGAGCAGTTCTTC; CDR3aa: CASSLESGSYNEQFF
v_gene: TRBV7-3; d_gene: -; abundance: -; j_gene: TRBJ2-2; CDR3nt: TGTGCCAGCAGCTTAGCAGGGCTTACGAACACCGGGGAGCTGTTTTTT; CDR3aa: CASSLAGLTNTGELFF
v_gene: TRBV24-1; d_gene: TRBD1; abundance: -; j_gene: TRBJ2-1; CDR3nt: TGTGCCACCAGTGACACCGGGACAGGGGTTCGCAATGAGCAGTTCTTC; CDR3aa: CATSDTGTGVRNEQFF
v_gene: TRBV27; d_gene: TRBD2; abundance: -; j_gene: TRBJ2-7; CDR3nt: TGTGCCAGCAGCCGGGGGGTACGCTACGAGCAGTACTTC; CDR3aa: CASSRGVRYEQYF
v_gene: TRBV6-1; d_gene: -; abundance: -; j_gene: TRBJ1-3; CDR3nt: TGTGCCAGCAGTGAAGTCTTCTCGGGCTCTGGAAACACCATATATTTT; CDR3aa: CASSEVFSGSGNTIYF
v_gene: TRBV6-5; d_gene: TRBD2; abundance: -; j_gene: TRBJ2-7; CDR3nt: TGTGCCATTTCGGGGGGTCCACGTGGGGAGTACTTC; CDR3aa: CAISGGPRGEYF
v_gene: TRBV2; d_gene: -; abundance: -; j_gene: TRBJ1-1; CDR3nt: TGTGCCGGACAGAAGACCATGAACACTGAAGCTTTCTTT; CDR3aa: CAGQKTMNTEAFF
v_gene: TRBV7-9; d_gene: TRBD1; abundance: -; j_gene: TRBJ1-5; CDR3nt: TGTGCCAGCAGCCGGAACAGGGGCGGTCAGCCCCAGCATTTT; CDR3aa: CASSRNRGGQPQHF
v_gene: TRBV3-1/TRBV3-2; d_gene: -; abundance: -; j_gene: TRBJ2-1; CDR3nt: TGTGCCAGCAGCCCCTTAGGAGCCGGCAATGAGCAGTTCTTC; CDR3aa: CASSPLGAGNEQFF
v_gene: TRBV6-5; d_gene: -; abundance: few; j_gene: TRBJ1-2; CDR3nt: TGTGCCAGCAGAGGGGTGGTCTCTAACTATGGCTACACCTTC; CDR3aa: CASRGVVSNYGYTF
v_gene: TRBV6-5; d_gene: -; abundance: -; j_gene: TRBJ2-7; CDR3nt: TGTGCCAGCACGGCAGGGTACTCCTACGAGCAGTACTTC; CDR3aa: CASTAGYSYEQYF
v_gene: TRBV27; d_gene: TRBD1; abundance: -; j_gene: TRBJ2-7; CDR3nt: TGTGCCAGCAGTGACAGGGTAATAACCTACGAGCAGTACTTC; CDR3aa: CASSDRVITYEQYF
v_gene: TRBV7-2; d_gene: TRBD2; abundance: -; j_gene: TRBJ2-5; CDR3nt: TGTGCCAGCCAGTCGCGGGGGGGCCTTGAGACCCAGTACTTC; CDR3aa: CASQSRGGLETQYF
v_gene: TRBV24-1; d_gene: -; abundance: -; j_gene: TRBJ2-3; CDR3nt: TGTGCCACCAGTGATACTCCAGGGCTAGATACGCAGTATTTT; CDR3aa: CATSDTPGLDTQYF